This passage covers 17 T cell receptor beta chains from one sample sequenced in a study of technical replicates of blood from several donors. TCRdb's copy holds only in-frame clones and misses some; the assay was immunoSEQ multiplex PCR. The sample carries around 61,000 clones, 75% to 90% recorded once. Material for sequencing was PBMCs. These receptors all come from a human donor in good health. Some clones in this sample may be carry-over from other donors' samples.

The V call is TRBV7-3, the J call TRBJ2-7; D remains ambiguous. Germline CDR1 reads SGHTA; CDR2 reads FQGTGA. The CDR3 runs 8 residues. Trimming removed 11 bases at V and 8 bases at J, with 7 bases between. In nucleotides, the CDR3 is TGTGCCCGGCGGAAGCAGTACTTC. Translating gives CARRKQYF.

Of note for this clone: The sample holds other DNA sequences that translate to the same CDR3. The V and J genes are TRBV5-1 and TRBJ1-5; 8 bases map to TRBD1. This CDR3 spans 14 amino acids. V gave up 4 bases and J gave up 2 bases; unmatched junction bases: 2. Germline V gene lookup returns CDR1 SGHRS and CDR2 YFSETQ. CDR3: CASSLTGGNQPQHF. DNA of the CDR3: TGCGCCAGCAGCCTGACAGGGGGCAATCAGCCCCAGCATTTT.

The CDR3 reads CASSPASRGGNNEQFF. In DNA, the CDR3 is TGTGCCAGCAGCCCGGCCTCACGGGGGGGAAACAATGAGCAGTTCTTC. The rearrangement joins TRBV11-2 to TRBJ2-1, with 8 bases matching TRBD2. With 5 bases clipped from V and 5 bases from J, the junction kept 11 bases outside the gene matches. CDR1 and CDR2 from the germline V gene are SGHAT and FQNNGV. The CDR3 extends over 16 amino acids.

The chain employs TRBV6-5 and TRBJ2-1, with D unclear. This CDR3 is 14 amino acids long. Germline V gives CDR1 MNHEY, CDR2 SVGAGI. Trimming took 0 bases from V and 2 from J, leaving 5 bases between them. CDR3 amino acids: CASSYSGPYNEQFF. In nucleotides, the CDR3 is TGTGCCAGCAGTTACTCGGGCCCCTACAATGAGCAGTTCTTC.

The chain employs TRBV5-6 and TRBJ2-1, with 10 nucleotides matching TRBD2. Germline V gene lookup returns CDR1 SGHDT and CDR2 YYEEEE. The ends lost 7 bases at V and 0 bases at J; junction bases unmatched: 16. CDR3 size: 19 residues. This CDR3 reads CASGTGTSAMFSSYNEQFF. DNA for the CDR3: TGTGCCAGCGGCACCGGGACTAGCGCAATGTTTAGCTCCTACAATGAGCAGTTCTTC. The entire variable domain, with the rest obtained from reference TRBV5-6 and TRBJ2-1, is as follows: DAGVTQSPTHLIKTRGQQVTLRCSPKSGHDTVSWYQQALGQGPQFIFQYYEEEERQRGNFPDRFSGHQFPNYSSELNVNALLLGDSALYLCASGTGTSAMFSSYNEQFFGPGTRLTVL.

The count of this clone is one. The gene calls are TRBV19 and TRBJ2-1; 12 bases line up with TRBD2. After removal of 3 bases from V and 8 bases from J, the junction contained 8 bases not matched to a gene. The V gene's germline CDR1 is LNHDA and CDR2 SQIVND (reference sequence). The CDR3 consists of 16 residues. The CDR3 DNA sequence: TGTGCCAGTAGTATCCGTTCTAGCGGGAGGGGCGATGAGCAGTTCTTC. It specifies CASSIRSSGRGDEQFF. Combining the CDR3 with reference TRBV19 and TRBJ2-1 gives the whole variable domain DGGITQSPKYLFRKEGQNVTLSCEQNLNHDAMYWYRQDPGQGLRLIYYSQIVNDFQKGDIAEGYSVSREKKESFPLTVTSAQKNPTAFYLCASSIRSSGRGDEQFFGPGTRLTVL.

The V and J genes are TRBV18 and TRBJ2-1; weak D call: TRBD2 (7 bases). Germline V gene sequence: CDR1 KGHSH, CDR2 LQKENI. This CDR3 spans 14 amino acids. V lost 1 base and J 6 bases, leaving 10 bases between the germline ends. The CDR3 sequence is CASSPQGGSNEQFF. CDR3 coding DNA: TGTGCCAGCTCACCACAGGGGGGGTCCAATGAGCAGTTCTTC.

The chain combines TRBV4-1 with TRBJ1-2, with TRBD1 identical over 7 bases. This CDR3 comprises 20 residues. Losses at the gene ends were 4 bases for V and 1 base for J; bases not matched to a gene: 21. The germline CDR1 and CDR2 sequences are MGHRA and YSYEKL. CDR3 DNA sequence: TGCGCCAGCAGCCGCTCGGAGGTCCGGAGACAGGGCGGAGGTAACTATGGCTACACCTTC. Translated, it gives CASSRSEVRRQGGGNYGYTF.

As to this clone: Other DNA sequences of this sample code for an identical CDR3. This chain uses TRBV5-6 with TRBJ1-4, with TRBD1 matching over 7 bases. The V segment lost 4 bases and the J segment 4 bases; nucleotides outside the gene matches: 7. The CDR3 spans 15 residues. Looked up from germline, CDR1 is SGHDT and CDR2 is YYEEEE. In DNA, the CDR3 is TGTGCCAGCAGCACCAGGGACAGTTTTAATGAAAAACTGTTTTTT. Protein: CASSTRDSFNEKLFF.

The CDR3 loop is CASSSREPGNTGELFF. For the CDR3, the DNA is TGTGCCAGCAGCTCAAGGGAGCCTGGGAACACCGGGGAGCTGTTTTTT. The chain employs TRBV7-9 and TRBJ2-2; TRBD2 is a possible D gene (5 bases). The CDR3 length is 16 residues. Germline values: CDR1 SEHNR, CDR2 FQNEAQ (reference sequence). Trimming shortened V by 4 bases and J by 1 base, and 13 bases separated the two germline ends.

The chain is built from TRBV20-1 and TRBJ2-1; no reliable D call. CDR1 is DFQATT and CDR2 is SNEGSKA in the germline V gene (reference sequence). The CDR3 has 11 amino acids. The germline V and J ends were trimmed by 5 bases and 6 bases, with 8 bases remaining between them. CDR3 region: CSAQRGNEQFF. The CDR3 DNA sequence: TGCAGTGCTCAGCGAGGCAATGAGCAGTTCTTC.

The chain is built from TRBV7-2 and TRBJ2-5; 12 bases match TRBD2. Germline CDR1 and CDR2: SGHTA and FQGNSA. This CDR3 is built from 17 residues. J gave up 0 bases and V 1 base, and 3 bases lay outside the gene matches. For the CDR3, the DNA is TGTGCCAGCAGCTTAGGAGGGACTAGCGGGTACCAAGAGACCCAGTACTTC. Residues: CASSLGGTSGYQETQYF.

The V gene is TRBV9, the J gene TRBJ2-1; 13 positions match TRBD2. With 3 bases clipped from V and 4 bases from J, the junction kept 7 bases outside the gene matches. This CDR3 is 17 amino acids long. From germline, CDR1 is SGDLS and CDR2 YYNGEE. CDR3 region: CASSATLGLAGYNEQFF. The CDR3 coding sequence is TGTGCCAGCAGCGCAACATTGGGACTAGCGGGGTACAATGAGCAGTTCTTC.

The rearrangement joins TRBV27 to TRBJ2-2, with TRBD2 as a possible D gene (6 bases). The CDR3 is made up of 16 amino acids. V lost 7 bases to trimming and J lost 2 bases, with 17 bases between them. CDR1 is MNHEY, CDR2 SMNVEV, per germline (reference sequence). CDR3 sequence reads: CASTSLGTDNTGELFF. The CDR3 region has the DNA TGTGCCAGCACTTCACTCGGGACTGACAACACCGGGGAGCTGTTTTTT.

The rearrangement links TRBV5-4 to TRBJ2-1; 7 bases line up with TRBD2. The CDR3 has 15 residues. Losses at the gene ends were 5 bases for V and 0 bases for J; bases not matched to a gene: 5. The V gene's germline CDR1 is SGHNT and CDR2 YYREEE (reference sequence). CDR3 sequence (DNA): TGTGCCAGCAGTTACGGGACTAACTCCTACAATGAGCAGTTCTTC. Its protein is CASSYGTNSYNEQFF.

This clone was seen once. The V gene is TRBV2, the J gene TRBJ2-5, with D perhaps TRBD2 (5 bases). V was pared by 7 bases and J by 9 bases, with 12 bases between. The CDR3 has 11 amino acids. Per germline, CDR1 SNHLY and CDR2 FYNNEI. The DNA for the CDR3 is TGTGCCAGCACCCTATCGAGGGCCCAGTACTTC. This sequence encodes CASTLSRAQYF. The full variable domain, its missing parts supplied by reference TRBV2 and TRBJ2-5, is EPEVTQTPSHQVTQMGQEVILRCVPISNHLYFYWYRQILGQKVEFLVSFYNNEISEKSEIFDDQFSVERPDGSNFTLKIRSTKLEDSAMYFCASTLSRAQYFGPGTRLLVL.

The V gene is TRBV10-3, the J gene TRBJ2-3; TRBD2 matches 13 bases. The V gene's germline CDR1 is ENHRY and CDR2 SYGVKD. V gave up 6 bases and J gave up 4 bases; unmatched junction bases: 4. CDR3 length: 15 residues. CDR3 region: CAIRKGLAGADTQYF. CDR3 nucleotides: TGTGCCATCAGGAAAGGACTAGCGGGGGCAGATACGCAGTATTTT.